The sequence of this T cell receptor beta chain was determined in a study of cytomegalovirus exposure and HLA in healthy donors. Study results and caveats: Per published accounts, TCR beta sequences correctly predicted the HLA-A and HLA-B alleles of most subjects. In an earlier analysis, in several hundred donors, most V segments appeared productive either ~87% or ~30% of the time.

Both 60 Vbeta primers and 13 Jbeta primers went into the PCR. Here immunoSEQ multiplex PCR was the method, and the copy in TCRdb shows in-frame clones only, minus some. The sample shows approximately 180,000 clones, more than 60% of them seen only once. For this clone: Its antigen is unknown.

The CDR3 spans 14 residues. Germline lookup yields CDR1 MNHNS and CDR2 SASEGT. The trim removed 6 bases at V and 7 bases at J, leaving 9 bases unmatched. These donors counted as nominally healthy when sampled, but unrecorded immune exposures were likely. This chain uses TRBV6-1 with TRBJ1-2, with TRBD1 identical over 9 bases. The sequenced sample was PBMCs. The clonotype originates from a human donor in good health. CDR3 DNA: TGTGCCAGCAGGAAGCCAGGGACAGGGTTTGGCTACACCTTC. This encodes CASRKPGTGFGYTF.